The present TCR beta chain was sequenced within a study of blood T cell repertoires in COVID-19 (TCRdb year 2020). The study in broad terms: ImmuneRACE Cohort 3 recovered participants were defined by two consecutive negative NP/OP PCR tests, healthcare professional clearance, or symptom resolution. Samples from collaborators originated in the United States, Italy and Spain and spanned both the acute and convalescent phases of COVID-19. The dataset comprised deeply sampled blood TCRbeta repertoires from subjects exposed to, actively infected with, or recovered from COVID-19. A freely available public database, intended as a resource for researchers studying the immune response to SARS-CoV-2, is where the repertoires were released. The prospective study material was composed of cDNA or gDNA derived from T cells, B-cell-depleted T cells, or PBMCs. The sample metadata nearly always contained a de-identified subject ID, COVID-19 status, age in years and sex. The samples were drawn from the first 160 participants of the ongoing ImmuneRACE study and from over a thousand subjects provided by 6 global collaborators. HLA class I and class II types, where available, came from metadata supplied by the sample provider rather than from assay-based typing.

The CDR3 goes from the cysteine to the phenylalanine over 16 residues. The retained sequence is limited to the CDR3, 48 bases, with the frame set at the first base. Here V drops 3 bases and J drops 0 bases, and the junction holds 8 bases not matched to any gene. From a lookup of the germline V gene, CDR1 and CDR2 are SGHDT and YYEEEE. Participants in the prospective study were enrolled through a virtual design, were aged roughly 18 to 90 years, and lived in under 25 United States geographic areas. In the prospective study, participants were assigned to cohorts based on the clinical history participants reported in a screening survey and a study questionnaire. Each participant in the prospective study had whole blood, serum and a nasopharyngeal or oropharyngeal swab collected by mobile phlebotomists. Prospective study participants could optionally give additional blood draws and questionnaires over a roughly 2-month period. Prospective study blood samples were shipped either frozen or at room temperature before DNA extraction.

Overall study results and their limits: The quantity of clinical and demographic metadata differed by source and by participant and was supplied without curation.

About this clone: Its antigen remains undetermined. No clone much larger than this one lies a single base away; base qualities are absent.

TCRbeta CDR3 regions were amplified from genomic DNA by means of the immunoSEQ Assay, a bias-controlled multiplex PCR. The study's processing was this. The number of nucleated cells in each sample was estimated by amplification of reference gene primers within the assay. To quantify the absolute abundance of each unique TCRbeta CDR3 rearrangement, sequence reads were collapsed and filtered. For each sample, productive Simpson clonality was calculated as the square root of Simpson's diversity index over productive rearrangements. Sourced from immuneACCESS, this table was stored by TCRdb with only in-frame sequences that have V and J called. A share of the clones is absent; for the studies checked, an unresolved V gene accounts for under half, and the remainder has no known explanation. The V and J calls and the clone size are those of that table, but D and trimming were determined from the DNA. The sample records a few hundred thousand clones, 70% to 90% of which are singletons. The ten largest clonotypes hold approximately 3.3% of the sample.

Sample: PBMCs or T cells enriched from blood (not recorded which). The chain is made from TRBV5-6 and TRBJ1-2, with TRBD1 identical over 7 junction bases. This receptor was taken from a woman aged 45-65 years in a cohort exposed to, infected with or recovered from COVID-19 (not recorded which). This receptor carries the CDR3 CASSSTSGQPNYGYTF. The DNA sequence is TGTGCCAGCAGCTCCACCTCGGGACAGCCTAACTATGGCTACACCTTC.